This T cell receptor (beta chain) was observed in a study of neurological immune-mediated disorders. The method for making cDNA was 5'RACE, and it used 10-nucleotide random UMIs. TCRdb reprocessed the 5' RACE reads with MiXCR, giving one entry per CDR3 protein. The sample includes roughly 88,000 distinct CDR3 sequences, under 4.5% of them seen just once. This clonotype showed up many times. The trim removed 2 bases at V and 0 bases at J, leaving 5 bases unmatched. The CDR3 is 17 amino acids. Germline-derived CDR1 and CDR2 are SGHKS and YYEKEE (reference sequence). The receptor was isolated from a woman between 50 and 59 years old with multiple sclerosis. The rearrangement uses TRBV5-5 and TRBJ2-5; 12 bases are shared with TRBD2. Sequenced: PBMCs. The CDR3 sequence: CASSFSLAGGNQETQYF. The CDR3, as DNA: TGTGCCAGCAGCTTTTCACTAGCGGGGGGAAACCAAGAGACCCAGTACTTC.